These 12 T cell receptor beta chains were sequenced from one sample in a study of cytomegalovirus exposure and HLA in healthy donors. Vbeta (60) and Jbeta (13) primers were used in the PCR. The assay was immunoSEQ multiplex PCR, and TCRdb's table has in-frame clones only and misses some. The data show around 100,000 clones, with about 68% seen just once and 11% to 15% held by the top ten. What was sequenced was PBMCs. The receptors stem from a male donor in good health and CMV-seropositive.

This clone was seen just once. V usage is TRBV16 and J usage is TRBJ1-1; D remains unclear. The germline gives CDR1 KGHSY, CDR2 FQNENV. V lost 0 bases, J lost 5 bases, and 10 bases lay in between. The CDR3 has 14 amino acids. Written as DNA, the CDR3 is TGTGCCAGCAGCCAATCGCTCCGGGATACTGAAGCTTTCTTT. This encodes CASSQSLRDTEAFF.

The chain has TRBV19 and TRBJ1-5; TRBD1 might be the D (6 bases). CDR3 length equals 18 residues. Germline V gene lookup returns CDR1 LNHDA and CDR2 SQIVND (reference sequence). V was clipped by 5 bases and J by 0 bases, with 20 bases between them. The CDR3 loop reads CASSAPSTGFRSNQPQHF. The CDR3 nucleotides are TGTGCCAGTAGTGCTCCATCAACAGGGTTCCGTAGCAATCAGCCCCAGCATTTT.

This rearrangement joins TRBV9 to TRBJ2-2, with 9 bases lining up with TRBD1. The germline V gene has CDR1 SGDLS and CDR2 YYNGEE. V was pared by 3 bases and J by 5 bases, with 8 bases of the junction left unmatched. The CDR3 runs 16 residues. CDR3 nucleotides: TGTGCCAGCAGCGAACCGGGACAGGGCTATACCGGGGAGCTGTTTTTT. Its protein product is CASSEPGQGYTGELFF.

V is TRBV18 and J is TRBJ2-3, with TRBD1 as a possible D gene (5 bases). Germline V gene sequence: CDR1 KGHSH, CDR2 LQKENI. Trimming cost V 2 bases and J 1 base, with 10 bases left between them. The CDR3 runs 15 residues. CDR3 in DNA: TGTGCCAGCTCACCAATAAGGGGCGGCACAGATACGCAGTATTTT. Amino acid sequence: CASSPIRGGTDTQYF.

The chain carries TRBV27 and TRBJ1-4; 12 nucleotides line up with TRBD1. Losses at the gene ends were 0 bases for V and 8 bases for J; bases not matched to a gene: 7. Germline V gives CDR1 MNHEY, CDR2 SMNVEV (reference sequence). CDR3 length: 17 amino acids. CDR3 in amino acids: CASSLSPWDRGREKLFF. The DNA for the CDR3 is TGTGCCAGCAGTTTATCGCCCTGGGACAGGGGGCGGGAAAAACTGTTTTTT.

The J gene is TRBJ2-3, the V gene TRBV7-3; 9 bases match TRBD2. Germline V gene lookup returns CDR1 SGHTA and CDR2 FQGTGA. V shed 2 bases, J shed 2 bases, and the junction held 8 bases outside the gene matches. This CDR3 has 17 residues. CDR3 bases: TGTGCCAGCAGCTTACTTGCTAGCGGGGCATTCACAGATACGCAGTATTTT. Translated: CASSLLASGAFTDTQYF.

The rearrangement joins TRBV19 to TRBJ1-6; no reliable D call. V lost 6 bases, J lost 6 bases, and 9 bases lay in between. CDR1 and CDR2 from the germline V gene are LNHDA and SQIVND (reference sequence). This CDR3 comprises 13 residues. This CDR3 reads CASRSGGNSPLHF. CDR3 bases: TGTGCCAGTAGATCGGGTGGTAATTCACCCCTCCACTTT. Full variable domain (outside the CDR3, taken from reference TRBV19 and TRBJ1-6): DGGITQSPKYLFRKEGQNVTLSCEQNLNHDAMYWYRQDPGQGLRLIYYSQIVNDFQKGDIAEGYSVSREKKESFPLTVTSAQKNPTAFYLCASRSGGNSPLHFGNGTRLTVT.

The rearrangement uses TRBV4-3 and TRBJ1-5; maybe TRBD1 (6 bases). CDR1 is LGHNA and CDR2 is YSLEER in the germline V gene. CDR3 length: 15 residues. V gave up 0 bases and J gave up 5 bases, with 11 bases separating them. CDR3 coding DNA: TGCGCCAGCAGCCAAGATGTGGGGGGGCATCAGCCCCAGCATTTT. Protein: CASSQDVGGHQPQHF.

In the case of this clone: A read error may produce the germline difference seen at one junction end. CDR3 sequence (DNA): TGTGCCAGCAGTTACTCGACAAGCGGGGCCTGGGAGTGGGGCTTT. Translating gives CASSYSTSGAWEWGF. The chain couples TRBV6-6 to TRBJ1-1, with TRBD1 as a possible D gene (5 bases). The CDR3 spans 15 residues. From germline, CDR1 is MNHNY and CDR2 SVGAGI (reference sequence).

This clone was detected a few times. The CDR3 region is CASSQDQGVAYEQYF. In DNA, the CDR3 is TGCGCCAGCAGCCAAGATCAGGGGGTGGCCTACGAGCAGTACTTC. This chain links TRBV4-3 with TRBJ2-7; 7 bases agree with TRBD1. The V gene's germline CDR1 is LGHNA and CDR2 YSLEER. The trim removed 0 bases at V and 2 bases at J, leaving 4 bases unmatched. The CDR3 covers 15 residues.

The V and J genes are TRBV28 and TRBJ1-1; weak D call: TRBD1 (5 bases). Looked up from germline, CDR1 is MDHEN and CDR2 is SYDVKM. The CDR3 length is 15 residues. V was trimmed by 2 bases and J by 3 bases, leaving 13 bases between them. The CDR3 DNA reads TGTGCCAGCAGTTTAATTGGGGAGGGGTACACTGAAGCTTTCTTT. This encodes CASSLIGEGYTEAFF. Using reference TRBV28 and TRBJ1-1 for the parts outside the CDR3, the full variable domain is DVKVTQSSRYLVKRTGEKVFLECVQDMDHENMFWYRQDPGLGLRLIYFSYDVKMKEKGDIPEGYSVSREKKERFSLILESASTNQTSMYLCASSLIGEGYTEAFFGQGTRLTVV.

The chain recombines TRBV10-1 with TRBJ2-3; D perhaps matches TRBD1 (5 bases). The V gene lost 0 bases and the J gene lost 2 bases, with 9 bases spanning the gap. Germline loops: CDR1 WNHNN, CDR2 SYGVQD (reference sequence). The CDR3 has 15 amino acids. CDR3 sequence reads: CASSESRTPTDTQYF. CDR3 bases: TGCGCCAGCAGTGAGTCGAGGACACCCACAGATACGCAGTATTTT.